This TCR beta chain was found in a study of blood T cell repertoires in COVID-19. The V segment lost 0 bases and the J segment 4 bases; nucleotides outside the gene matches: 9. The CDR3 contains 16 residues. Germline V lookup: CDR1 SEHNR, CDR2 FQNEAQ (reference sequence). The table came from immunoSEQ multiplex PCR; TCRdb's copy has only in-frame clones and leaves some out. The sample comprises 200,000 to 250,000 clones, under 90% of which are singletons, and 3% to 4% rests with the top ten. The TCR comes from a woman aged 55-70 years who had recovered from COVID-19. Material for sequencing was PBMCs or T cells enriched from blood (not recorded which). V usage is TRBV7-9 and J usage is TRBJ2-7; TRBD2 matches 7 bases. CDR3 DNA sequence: TGTGCCAGCAGCTTAGCTGTGTCTAGCGGACCTTACGAGCAGTACTTC. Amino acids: CASSLAVSSGPYEQYF.